This T cell receptor (beta chain) was found in a study of control samples from healthy donors and cancer patients (dated by TCRdb to 2018 to 2020). Libraries came from the immunoSEQ multiplex PCR assay. TCRdb retrieved this table from immuneACCESS and kept in-frame rearrangements only. Not all clones are present; in checked studies, unresolved V genes account for under half, and no reason is known for the remainder. The sample table shows around 120,000 clones, and 88% are seen once. Around 3.5% of the sample comes from the top ten. About this clone: Its antigen specificity is not known. One base away there is no much larger clone; base qualities are not given.

Sequencing input: blood. This receptor was identified in a middle-aged man in good health.

In nucleotides, the sequence is TGTGCCAGCAACAAGCGGGGGAGCTCCTACGAGCAGTACTTC. It codes for CASNKRGSSYEQYF. The V and J segments used are TRBV5-8 and TRBJ2-7, and 8 junctional nucleotides match TRBD2. The CDR3 numbers 14 residues from cysteine through phenylalanine. CDR3 DNA only is kept here, 42 bases in frame from base 1. CDR1 is given as SGHTS and CDR2 as YDEGEE, both from the germline V gene. V lost 6 bases and J lost 0 bases, and the count of bases not matched to a germline gene is 5.